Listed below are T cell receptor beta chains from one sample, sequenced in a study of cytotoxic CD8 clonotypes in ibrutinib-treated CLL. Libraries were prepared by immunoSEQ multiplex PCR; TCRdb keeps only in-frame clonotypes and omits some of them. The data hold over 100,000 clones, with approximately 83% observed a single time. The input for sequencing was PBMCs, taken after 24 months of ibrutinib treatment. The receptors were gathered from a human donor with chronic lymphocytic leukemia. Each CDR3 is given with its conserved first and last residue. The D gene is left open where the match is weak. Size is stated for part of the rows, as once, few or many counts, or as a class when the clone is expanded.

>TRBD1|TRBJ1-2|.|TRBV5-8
TGTGCCAGCAGCCCCGGACAGGGACGTGGCTACACCTTC
CASSPGQGRGYTF
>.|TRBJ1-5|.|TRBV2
TGTGCCAGCAGCTCACAGAACCTCGATCAGCCCCAGCATTTT
CASSSQNLDQPQHF
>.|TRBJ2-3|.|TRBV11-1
TGTGCCAGCAGCCGGGACATCTGGACTGGCACAGATACGCAGTATTTT
CASSRDIWTGTDTQYF
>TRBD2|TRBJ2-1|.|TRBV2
TGTGCCAGCAGGGACCCCGGGACTAGCGGGGGAAAAGGTTACAATGAGCAGTTCTTC
CASRDPGTSGGKGYNEQFF
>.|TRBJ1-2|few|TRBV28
TGTGCCAGCAGTGTTTACCACTGGACGGAGTTC
CASSVYHWTEF
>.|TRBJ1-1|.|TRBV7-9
TGTGCCAGCAGCCCCCGTATTGGTAACAGGAATACTGAAGCTTTCTTT
CASSPRIGNRNTEAFF
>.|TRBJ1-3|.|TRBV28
TGTGCCAGCAGTTTATTTGGAAACACCATATATTTT
CASSLFGNTIYF
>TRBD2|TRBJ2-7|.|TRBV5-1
TGCGCCAGCAGAGCGGGAGGGCCGTCCGAGCAGTACTTC
CASRAGGPSEQYF
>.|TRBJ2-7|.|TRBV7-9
TGTGCCAGCAGCCCTAGGGACGGAACAACCTACGAGCAGTACTTC
CASSPRDGTTYEQYF
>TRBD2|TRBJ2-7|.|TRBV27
TGTGCCAGCAGTTTGGCTCTACTAAAGCGGGAAGCCGGCGAGCAGTACTTC
CASSLALLKREAGEQYF
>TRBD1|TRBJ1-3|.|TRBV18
TGTGCCAGCTCACCCCAGGGGGCGAACACCATATATTTT
CASSPQGANTIYF
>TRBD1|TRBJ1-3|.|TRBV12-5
TGTGCTAGTGGTTTCATTGGACAGGGCTCTGGAAACACCATATATTTT
CASGFIGQGSGNTIYF
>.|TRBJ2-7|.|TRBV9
TGTGCCAGCAGCGCGGGGGTGATCTCCTACGAGCAGTACTTC
CASSAGVISYEQYF
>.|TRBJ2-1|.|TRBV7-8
TGTGCCAGCAGCTTCCCCCCGGGCAATGAGCAGTTCTTC
CASSFPPGNEQFF
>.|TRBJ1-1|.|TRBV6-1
TGTGCCAGCAGTGGGGATTTGCACACTGAAGCTTTCTTT
CASSGDLHTEAFF
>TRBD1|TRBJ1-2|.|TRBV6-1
TGTGCCAGCAGTGGACAGGGGCGTTTAGGTTATGGCTACACCTTC
CASSGQGRLGYGYTF
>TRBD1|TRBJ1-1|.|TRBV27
TGTGCCAGCAGTTTATCGAAGGGGGACAGGGTTAACACTGAAGCTTTCTTT
CASSLSKGDRVNTEAFF
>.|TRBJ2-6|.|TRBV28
TGTGCCAGCAGTTTGCCGTTTTCTGGGGCCAACGTCCTGACTTTC
CASSLPFSGANVLTF
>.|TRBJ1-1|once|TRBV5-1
TGCGCCAGCAGCCAAACAATCGGAGCTGAAGCTTTCTTT
CASSQTIGAEAFF
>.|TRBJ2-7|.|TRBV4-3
TGCGCCAGCAGCCAAGACAGTTGGAGGTTACGAGACGAGCAGTACTTC
CASSQDSWRLRDEQYF
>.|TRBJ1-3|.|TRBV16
TGTGCCAGCAGCCAATCGACAACGCCTGGAAACACCATATATTTT
CASSQSTTPGNTIYF
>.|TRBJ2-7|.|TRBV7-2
TGTGCCAGCAGCTTAGACCGGGGGCGTCCCTACGAGCAGTACTTC
CASSLDRGRPYEQYF
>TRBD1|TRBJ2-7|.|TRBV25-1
TGTGCCAGCAGTGGAAACAGGGGGCGATTCGAGCAGTACTTC
CASSGNRGRFEQYF
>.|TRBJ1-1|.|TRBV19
TGTGCCAGTAGAAACTTGGGGAGGAACACTGAAGCTTTCTTT
CASRNLGRNTEAFF
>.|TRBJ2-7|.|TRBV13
TGTGCCAGCAGCTTACTAGGGGTCTACGAGCAGTACTTC
CASSLLGVYEQYF
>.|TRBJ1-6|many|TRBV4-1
TGCGCCAGCAGCCCCTCACGACCGGTGAGGACCAATTCACCCCTCCACTTT
CASSPSRPVRTNSPLHF
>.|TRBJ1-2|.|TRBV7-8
TGTGCCAGCAGCGCTCCGGGAGGAAACTATGGCTACACCTTC
CASSAPGGNYGYTF
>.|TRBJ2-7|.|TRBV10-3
TGTGCCACCAATCAGGGGAACGAGCAGTACTTC
CATNQGNEQYF
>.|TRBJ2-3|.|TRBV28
TGTGCCAGCAGTTCGAGGACAGATACGCAGTATTTT
CASSSRTDTQYF
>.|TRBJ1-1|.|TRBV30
TGTGCCTGGAGTCCTCTCCTCATAACCCCGAATGCGGCCGCTTTCTTT
CAWSPLLITPNAAAFF
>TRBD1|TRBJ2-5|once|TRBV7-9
TGTGCCAGCAGCCGACAGGGAAATCCCGAGACCCAGTACTTC
CASSRQGNPETQYF
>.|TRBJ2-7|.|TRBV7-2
TGTGCCAGCAGCTCAAGGCACGGTTACGAGCAGTACTTC
CASSSRHGYEQYF
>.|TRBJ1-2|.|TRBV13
TGTGCCAGCAGCTTACGCCAGGAAAGGTTAGCTAACTATGGCTACACCTTC
CASSLRQERLANYGYTF
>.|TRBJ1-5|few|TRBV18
TGTGCCAGCTCACGGACGGGGGGCCTCGCGGAACCCCAGCATTTT
CASSRTGGLAEPQHF
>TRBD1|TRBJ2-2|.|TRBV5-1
TGCGCCAGCAGCGCAGGGGGTTACGGGGAGCTGTTTTTT
CASSAGGYGELFF
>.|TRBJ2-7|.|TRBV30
TGTGCCTGGAGTCCCCGGGACGAGCAGTACTTC
CAWSPRDEQYF
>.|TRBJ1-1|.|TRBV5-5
TGTGCCAGCAGTCGAGACGGCGGGGGCACTGAAGCTTTCTTT
CASSRDGGGTEAFF
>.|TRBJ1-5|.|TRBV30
TGTGCCTGGGGTAAAAATCAGCCCCAGCATTTT
CAWGKNQPQHF
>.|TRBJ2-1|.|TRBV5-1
TGCGCCAGCAGACCCGGAGTGTCCTTTCTCAATGAGCAGTTCTTC
CASRPGVSFLNEQFF
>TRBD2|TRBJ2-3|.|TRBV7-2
TGTGCCAGCAGCTTAGGCGGGGGGTGGAATACGCAGTATTTT
CASSLGGGWNTQYF
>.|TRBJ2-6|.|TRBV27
TGTGCCAGCAGTTCCCCGAGAGGGGCCAACGTCCTGACTTTC
CASSSPRGANVLTF
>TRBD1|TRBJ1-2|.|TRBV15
TGTGCCACCAGCAGAGATTACACAGGGGCCTACTATGGCTACACCTTC
CATSRDYTGAYYGYTF
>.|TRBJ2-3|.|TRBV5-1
TGCGCCAGCACCGCTCAGGGAGGCCCAGATACGCAGTATTTT
CASTAQGGPDTQYF
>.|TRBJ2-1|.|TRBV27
TGTGCCAGCAGCCCGGGGACGTTGGGGGGATCCTACAATGAGCAGTTCTTC
CASSPGTLGGSYNEQFF
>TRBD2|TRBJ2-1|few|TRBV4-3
TGCGCCAGCAGCCAACCTAGCGGGGGGTACAATGAGCAGTTCTTC
CASSQPSGGYNEQFF
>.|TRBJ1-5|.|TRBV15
TGTGCCACCAGCAGAGATCTAAAGGGTTACAATCAGCCCCAGCATTTT
CATSRDLKGYNQPQHF
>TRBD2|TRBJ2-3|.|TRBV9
TGTGCCAGCAGCGAGCTAGCGGGAGGCTCCACAGATACGCAGTATTTT
CASSELAGGSTDTQYF
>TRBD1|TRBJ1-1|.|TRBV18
TGTGCCAGCTCAACCGGACAGGGCGTTACTGAAGCTTTCTTT
CASSTGQGVTEAFF
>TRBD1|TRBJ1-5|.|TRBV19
TGTGCCAGTAGTTCGGGACAGGGAGGCTCCGCTAGCAATCAGCCCCAGCATTTT
CASSSGQGGSASNQPQHF
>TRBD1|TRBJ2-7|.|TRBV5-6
TGTGCCAGCAGCGTTGCTCCGGGACAGGGATACGAGCAGTACTTC
CASSVAPGQGYEQYF
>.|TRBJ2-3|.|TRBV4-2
TGTGCCAGCAGCCAAGGTCAATTCACAGATACGCAGTATTTT
CASSQGQFTDTQYF
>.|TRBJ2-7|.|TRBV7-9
TGTGCCAGCAGCTTAGGAACCCTTATAAGCTCCTACGAGCAGTACTTC
CASSLGTLISSYEQYF
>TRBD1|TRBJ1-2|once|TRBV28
TGTGCCAGCAGCGGGACAGACGTTTATGGCTACACCTTC
CASSGTDVYGYTF